A selection of T cell receptor beta chains follows, all from one sample in a study of STAT5B mutations in CD4+ large granular lymphocyte leukemia. Method: immunoSEQ multiplex PCR; TCRdb's copy keeps in-frame clones and lacks some. The sample shows around 23,000 clones, about 81% of them seen only once. Sequenced material: CD4+ T cells from blood buffy coats. These receptors originate from a human donor in good health. CDR3s include the opening cysteine and the closing phenylalanine or tryptophan. D genes are given only for firm matches. The size field is filled for only some rows; it gives once, few, many or a size class.

clone_size: NA; d_call: NA; v_call: TRBV27; j_call: TRBJ2-3; cdr3_aa: CASKDYRARGDTQYF; cdr3_nt: TGTGCCAGCAAGGATTACAGGGCGCGCGGAGATACGCAGTATTTT
clone_size: NA; d_call: NA; v_call: TRBV27; j_call: TRBJ2-5; cdr3_aa: CASSRSPETQYF; cdr3_nt: TGTGCCAGCAGTCGGTCCCCTGAGACCCAGTACTTC
clone_size: NA; d_call: TRBD1; v_call: TRBV10-3; j_call: TRBJ2-5; cdr3_aa: CAIRQGAETQYF; cdr3_nt: TGTGCCATCAGACAGGGGGCAGAGACCCAGTACTTC
clone_size: NA; d_call: NA; v_call: TRBV5-6; j_call: TRBJ1-1; cdr3_aa: CASSRGTVNTEAFF; cdr3_nt: TGTGCCAGCAGCCGCGGGACGGTGAACACTGAAGCTTTCTTT
clone_size: NA; d_call: TRBD2; v_call: TRBV6-1; j_call: TRBJ2-7; cdr3_aa: CASEGEGEQYF; cdr3_nt: TGTGCCAGCGAAGGGGAGGGCGAGCAGTACTTC
clone_size: NA; d_call: NA; v_call: TRBV2; j_call: TRBJ2-7; cdr3_aa: CASTGVNEQYF; cdr3_nt: TGTGCCAGCACGGGCGTAAACGAGCAGTACTTC
clone_size: NA; d_call: NA; v_call: TRBV2; j_call: TRBJ2-3; cdr3_aa: CASLRDSSTDTQYF; cdr3_nt: TGTGCCAGCTTAAGGGACTCTAGCACAGATACGCAGTATTTT
clone_size: NA; d_call: TRBD2; v_call: TRBV28; j_call: TRBJ2-3; cdr3_aa: CASFTGGRGTDTQYF; cdr3_nt: TGTGCCAGCTTCACCGGGGGGAGGGGTACAGATACGCAGTATTTT
clone_size: NA; d_call: NA; v_call: TRBV18; j_call: TRBJ2-2; cdr3_aa: CASSPQGTRRSGELFF; cdr3_nt: TGTGCCAGCTCACCCCAGGGGACCCGACGATCGGGGGAGCTGTTTTTT
clone_size: NA; d_call: NA; v_call: TRBV5-6; j_call: TRBJ2-6; cdr3_aa: CASSLGQGNSGANVLTF; cdr3_nt: TGTGCCAGCAGCTTGGGTCAGGGTAACTCTGGGGCCAACGTCCTGACTTTC
clone_size: NA; d_call: NA; v_call: TRBV21-1; j_call: TRBJ2-7; cdr3_aa: CASSRTSGRTYEQYF; cdr3_nt: TGTGCCAGCAGCAGGACTAGCGGGAGGACCTACGAGCAGTACTTC
clone_size: NA; d_call: NA; v_call: TRBV2; j_call: TRBJ2-5; cdr3_aa: CASSGWEGQETQYF; cdr3_nt: TGTGCCAGCAGTGGGTGGGAAGGGCAAGAGACCCAGTACTTC
clone_size: few; d_call: NA; v_call: TRBV6-1; j_call: TRBJ1-5; cdr3_aa: CASSASGGRADQPQHF; cdr3_nt: TGTGCCAGCAGTGCCAGCGGAGGCAGGGCGGATCAGCCCCAGCATTTT
clone_size: NA; d_call: NA; v_call: TRBV7-7; j_call: TRBJ2-1; cdr3_aa: CASSSGDGRSYNEQFF; cdr3_nt: TGTGCCAGCAGCTCTGGGGACGGACGGTCCTACAATGAGCAGTTCTTC
clone_size: NA; d_call: TRBD2; v_call: TRBV10-3; j_call: TRBJ2-5; cdr3_aa: CATRGVQETQYF; cdr3_nt: TGTGCCACGCGGGGGGTTCAAGAGACCCAGTACTTC
clone_size: NA; d_call: TRBD1; v_call: TRBV4-1; j_call: TRBJ2-5; cdr3_aa: CASSQVVASGTVQETQYF; cdr3_nt: TGCGCCAGCAGCCAAGTGGTCGCCTCCGGGACAGTACAAGAGACCCAGTACTTC
clone_size: NA; d_call: TRBD2; v_call: TRBV7-2; j_call: TRBJ2-3; cdr3_aa: CASSGLAGGRGTQYF; cdr3_nt: TGTGCCAGCTCGGGACTAGCGGGGGGCCGGGGTACGCAGTATTTT
clone_size: few; d_call: TRBD1; v_call: TRBV28; j_call: TRBJ1-5; cdr3_aa: CASSPGDRGSNQPQHF; cdr3_nt: TGTGCCAGCAGTCCCGGCGACAGGGGAAGCAATCAGCCCCAGCATTTT
clone_size: NA; d_call: TRBD2; v_call: TRBV7-9; j_call: TRBJ2-5; cdr3_aa: CASSTSGGETQYF; cdr3_nt: TGTGCCAGCAGTACTAGCGGCGGGGAGACCCAGTACTTC
clone_size: NA; d_call: TRBD2; v_call: TRBV14; j_call: TRBJ2-1; cdr3_aa: CASSQRRTSGSEGDEQFF; cdr3_nt: TGTGCCAGCAGCCAAAGGCGGACTAGCGGGAGCGAAGGGGATGAGCAGTTCTTC
clone_size: NA; d_call: TRBD2; v_call: TRBV5-1; j_call: TRBJ2-3; cdr3_aa: CASSRLAGGSTDTQYF; cdr3_nt: TGCGCCAGCAGCAGACTAGCGGGGGGAAGCACAGATACGCAGTATTTT
clone_size: NA; d_call: NA; v_call: TRBV30; j_call: TRBJ2-3; cdr3_aa: CAWSARNGDTQYF; cdr3_nt: TGTGCCTGGAGTGCACGGAACGGAGATACGCAGTATTTT
clone_size: NA; d_call: NA; v_call: TRBV7-2; j_call: TRBJ1-4; cdr3_aa: CASGTPGGKLFF; cdr3_nt: TGTGCCAGCGGGACCCCGGGGGGGAAACTGTTTTTT
clone_size: NA; d_call: NA; v_call: TRBV6-5; j_call: TRBJ2-7; cdr3_aa: CASMKGGTYEQYF; cdr3_nt: TGTGCCAGCATGAAAGGGGGAACCTACGAGCAGTACTTC
clone_size: NA; d_call: TRBD1; v_call: TRBV7-8; j_call: TRBJ1-4; cdr3_aa: CASSSVAGTGGEKLFF; cdr3_nt: TGTGCCAGCAGCTCCGTCGCCGGGACAGGGGGAGAAAAACTGTTTTTT
clone_size: NA; d_call: NA; v_call: TRBV7-9; j_call: TRBJ2-3; cdr3_aa: CASSLGIRTSTDTQYF; cdr3_nt: TGTGCCAGCAGCTTAGGTATCAGAACCAGCACAGATACGCAGTATTTT
clone_size: NA; d_call: NA; v_call: TRBV5-1; j_call: TRBJ1-1; cdr3_aa: CASSLDAGRHTEAFF; cdr3_nt: TGCGCCAGCAGCTTGGATGCAGGGAGGCACACTGAAGCTTTCTTT
clone_size: few; d_call: NA; v_call: TRBV2; j_call: TRBJ1-1; cdr3_aa: CASTADIGEAFF; cdr3_nt: TGTGCCAGCACTGCGGATATCGGTGAAGCTTTCTTT
clone_size: NA; d_call: TRBD1; v_call: TRBV18; j_call: TRBJ1-5; cdr3_aa: CASSRTGGNDQPQHF; cdr3_nt: TGTGCCAGCTCACGAACAGGGGGCAACGACCAGCCCCAGCATTTT
clone_size: NA; d_call: TRBD2; v_call: TRBV7-2; j_call: TRBJ2-7; cdr3_aa: CASSQELAVSSYEQYF; cdr3_nt: TGCGCCAGCAGCCAAGAACTAGCGGTGAGCTCCTACGAGCAGTACTTC